A single TCR beta chain is shown here with its context. The data were obtained in a study of blood T cell repertoires in COVID-19. Across the study: The United States, Italy and Spain were the sources of the acute and convalescent COVID-19 samples. PBMCs, B-cell-depleted T cells, or T cells were the source of the cDNA or gDNA that made up the material.

Seattle's enrolled individuals joined amid active infection and were then monitored longitudinally. CDR1 and CDR2 (germline): MNHEY, SVGAGI. This CDR3 has 11 amino acids. V dropped 6 bases and J dropped 5 bases, with 7 bases sitting between them. Original methodology: Amplification from reference gene primers served as the basis for estimated nucleated cell counts. Using immunoSEQ multiplex PCR, the repertoire was profiled, and TCRdb retains in-frame clones only, with some absent. V, J and clone size reflect that table, while D and trimming were determined from the DNA. This table has 260,000 or so clones, roughly 81% appearing once.

The origin of this receptor is a woman of 80 years or more with COVID-19, enrolled during active disease. The sequencing sample was made of peripheral blood. The chain combines TRBV6-5 with TRBJ2-5; D may be TRBD2 (5 bases). DNA for the CDR3: TGTGCCAGCAGGCGGGCGGAGACCCAGTACTTC. Encoded protein: CASRRAETQYF.